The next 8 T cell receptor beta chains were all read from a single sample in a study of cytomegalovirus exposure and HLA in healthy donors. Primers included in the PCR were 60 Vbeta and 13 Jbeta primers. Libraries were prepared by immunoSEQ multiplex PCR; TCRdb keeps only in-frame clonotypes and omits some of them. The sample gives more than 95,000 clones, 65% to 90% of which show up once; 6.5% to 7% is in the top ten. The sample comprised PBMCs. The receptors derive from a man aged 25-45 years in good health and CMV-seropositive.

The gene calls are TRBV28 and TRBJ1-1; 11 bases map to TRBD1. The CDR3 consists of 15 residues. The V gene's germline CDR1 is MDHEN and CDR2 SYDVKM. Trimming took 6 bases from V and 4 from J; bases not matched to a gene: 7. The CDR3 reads CASRTSGTGGTEAFF. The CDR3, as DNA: TGTGCCAGCAGAACTTCCGGGACAGGGGGCACTGAAGCTTTCTTT. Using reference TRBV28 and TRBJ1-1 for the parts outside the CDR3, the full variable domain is DVKVTQSSRYLVKRTGEKVFLECVQDMDHENMFWYRQDPGLGLRLIYFSYDVKMKEKGDIPEGYSVSREKKERFSLILESASTNQTSMYLCASRTSGTGGTEAFFGQGTRLTVV.

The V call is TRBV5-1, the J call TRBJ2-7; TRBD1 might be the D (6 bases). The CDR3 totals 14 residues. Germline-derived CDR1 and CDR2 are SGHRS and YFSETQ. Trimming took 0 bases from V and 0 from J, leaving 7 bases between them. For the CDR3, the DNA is TGCGCCAGCAGCTTGGGGACAGACTCCTACGAGCAGTACTTC. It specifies CASSLGTDSYEQYF.

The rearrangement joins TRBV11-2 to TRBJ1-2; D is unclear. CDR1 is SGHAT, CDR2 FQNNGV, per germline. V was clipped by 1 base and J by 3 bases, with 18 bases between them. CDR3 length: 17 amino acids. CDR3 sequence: CASSLGLQTRWHYGYTF. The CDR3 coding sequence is TGTGCCAGCAGCTTAGGTTTACAGACTAGGTGGCACTATGGCTACACCTTC.

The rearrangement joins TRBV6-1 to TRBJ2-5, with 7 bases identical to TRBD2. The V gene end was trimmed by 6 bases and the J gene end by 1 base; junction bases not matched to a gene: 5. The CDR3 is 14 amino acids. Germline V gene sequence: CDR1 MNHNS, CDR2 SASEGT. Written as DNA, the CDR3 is TGTGCCAGCAGCGGGGGAGGGGCCCAAGAGACCCAGTACTTC. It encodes CASSGGGAQETQYF.

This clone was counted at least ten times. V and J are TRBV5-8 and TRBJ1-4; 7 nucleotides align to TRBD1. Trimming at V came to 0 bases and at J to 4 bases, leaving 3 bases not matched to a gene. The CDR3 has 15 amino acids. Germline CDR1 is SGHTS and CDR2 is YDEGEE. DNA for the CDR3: TGTGCCAGCAGCTTGGGAGGGACAGTTAATGAAAAACTGTTTTTT. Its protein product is CASSLGGTVNEKLFF.

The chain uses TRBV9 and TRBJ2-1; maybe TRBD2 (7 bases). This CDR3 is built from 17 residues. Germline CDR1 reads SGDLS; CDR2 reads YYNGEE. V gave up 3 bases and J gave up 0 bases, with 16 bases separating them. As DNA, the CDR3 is TGTGCCAGCAGCGGATCCCTGGGAGGGGGCTCCTACAATGAGCAGTTCTTC. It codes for CASSGSLGGGSYNEQFF.

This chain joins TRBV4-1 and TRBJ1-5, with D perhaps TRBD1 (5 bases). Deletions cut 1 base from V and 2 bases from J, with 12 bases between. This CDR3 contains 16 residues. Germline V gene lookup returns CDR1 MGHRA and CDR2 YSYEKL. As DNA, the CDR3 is TGCGCCAGCAGCCAAGGCGGGGGGTTCGGCAATCAGCCCCAGCATTTT. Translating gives CASSQGGGFGNQPQHF.

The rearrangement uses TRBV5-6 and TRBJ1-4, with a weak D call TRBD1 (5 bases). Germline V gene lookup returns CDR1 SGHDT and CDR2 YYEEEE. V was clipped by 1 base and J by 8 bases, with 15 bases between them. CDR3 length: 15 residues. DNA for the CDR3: TGTGCCAGCAGCTTGACAGGAGCTTTGGGGGAAAAACTGTTTTTT. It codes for CASSLTGALGEKLFF. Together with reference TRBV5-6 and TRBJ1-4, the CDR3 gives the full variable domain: DAGVTQSPTHLIKTRGQQVTLRCSPKSGHDTVSWYQQALGQGPQFIFQYYEEEERQRGNFPDRFSGHQFPNYSSELNVNALLLGDSALYLCASSLTGALGEKLFFGSGTQLSVL.